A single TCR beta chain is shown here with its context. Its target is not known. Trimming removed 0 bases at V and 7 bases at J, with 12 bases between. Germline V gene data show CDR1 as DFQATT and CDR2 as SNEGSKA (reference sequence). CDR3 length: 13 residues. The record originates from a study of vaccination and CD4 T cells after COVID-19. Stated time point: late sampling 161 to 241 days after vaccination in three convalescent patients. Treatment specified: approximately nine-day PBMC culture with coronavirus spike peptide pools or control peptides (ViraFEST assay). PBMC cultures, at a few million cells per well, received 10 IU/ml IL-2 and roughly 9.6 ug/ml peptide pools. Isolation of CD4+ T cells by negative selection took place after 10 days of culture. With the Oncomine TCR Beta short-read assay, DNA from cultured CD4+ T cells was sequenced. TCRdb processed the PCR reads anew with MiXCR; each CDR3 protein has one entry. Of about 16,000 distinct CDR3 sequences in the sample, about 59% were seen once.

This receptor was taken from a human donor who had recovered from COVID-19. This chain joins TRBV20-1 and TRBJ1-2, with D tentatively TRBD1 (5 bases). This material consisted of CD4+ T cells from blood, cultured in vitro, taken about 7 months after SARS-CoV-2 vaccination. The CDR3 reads CSARDGGFRGYTF. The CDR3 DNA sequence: TGCAGTGCTAGAGATGGGGGTTTTCGTGGCTACACCTTC.